This TCR beta chain was recovered during a study of neurological immune-mediated disorders. V lost 0 bases and J lost 5; bases outside the gene matches: 9. The germline gives CDR1 MNHEY, CDR2 SVGAGI. The CDR3 runs 18 residues. Synthesis of cDNA was accomplished via 5'RACE employing 10-nucleotide random UMIs. MiXCR, applied by TCRdb to the 5' RACE reads, yields one record per CDR3 protein. The sample lists approximately 32,000 distinct CDR3 sequences, almost 7.5% seen once, with roughly 4.5% in the top ten. This clonotype was observed many times. This clonotype originated in a woman in her thirties or forties in good health. Sequenced material: PBMCs. The chain carries TRBV6-5 and TRBJ2-1, with TRBD2 matching over 11 bases. Written as DNA, the CDR3 is TGTGCCAGCAGTTACTCGAAGAGTGGGACTAGCGGTAACAATGAGCAGTTCTTC. Translating it yields CASSYSKSGTSGNNEQFF.